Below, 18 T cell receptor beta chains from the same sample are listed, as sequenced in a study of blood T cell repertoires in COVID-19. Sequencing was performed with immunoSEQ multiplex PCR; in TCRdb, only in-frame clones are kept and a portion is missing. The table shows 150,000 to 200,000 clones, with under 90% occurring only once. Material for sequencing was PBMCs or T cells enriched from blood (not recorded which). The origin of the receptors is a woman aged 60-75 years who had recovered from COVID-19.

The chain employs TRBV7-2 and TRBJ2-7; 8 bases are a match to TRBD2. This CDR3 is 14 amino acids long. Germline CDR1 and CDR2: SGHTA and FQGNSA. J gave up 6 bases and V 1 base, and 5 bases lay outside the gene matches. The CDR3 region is CASSLDRRGGEQYF. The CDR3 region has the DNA TGTGCCAGCAGCTTAGACCGCCGGGGGGGCGAGCAGTACTTC.

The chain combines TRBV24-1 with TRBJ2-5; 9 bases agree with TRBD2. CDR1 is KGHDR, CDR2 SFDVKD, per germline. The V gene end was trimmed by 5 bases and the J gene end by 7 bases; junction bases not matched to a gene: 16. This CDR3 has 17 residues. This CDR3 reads CATSAPGWRGGSWTQYF. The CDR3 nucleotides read TGTGCCACCAGTGCCCCAGGGTGGCGGGGGGGCTCGTGGACCCAGTACTTC.

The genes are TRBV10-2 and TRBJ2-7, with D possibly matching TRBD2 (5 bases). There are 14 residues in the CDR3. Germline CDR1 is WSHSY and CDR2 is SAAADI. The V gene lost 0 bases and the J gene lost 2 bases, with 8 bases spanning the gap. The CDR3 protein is CASSESLGAYEQYF. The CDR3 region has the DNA TGCGCCAGCAGTGAGTCCCTCGGGGCCTACGAGCAGTACTTC.

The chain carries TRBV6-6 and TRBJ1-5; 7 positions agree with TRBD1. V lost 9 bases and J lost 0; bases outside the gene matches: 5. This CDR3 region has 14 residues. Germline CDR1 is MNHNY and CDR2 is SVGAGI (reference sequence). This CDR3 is CASAGGDSNQPQHF. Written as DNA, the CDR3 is TGTGCCAGTGCAGGGGGAGATAGCAATCAGCCCCAGCATTTT.

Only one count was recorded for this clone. The CDR3 sequence is CASSPQGSTEAFF. The CDR3, as DNA: TGTGCCAGCAGTCCACAGGGGTCGACTGAAGCTTTCTTT. The V gene is TRBV27, the J gene TRBJ1-1, with 7 bases fitting TRBD1. This CDR3 has 13 residues. Germline-derived CDR1 and CDR2 are MNHEY and SMNVEV (reference sequence). J lost 5 bases, V lost 5 bases, and 5 bases had no gene match.

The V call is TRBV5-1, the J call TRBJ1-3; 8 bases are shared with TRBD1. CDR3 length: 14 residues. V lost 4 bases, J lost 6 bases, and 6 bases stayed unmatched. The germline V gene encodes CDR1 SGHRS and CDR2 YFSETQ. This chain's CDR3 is CASSRDRGENTIYF. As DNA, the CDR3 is TGCGCCAGCAGCCGCGACAGGGGAGAAAACACCATATATTTT. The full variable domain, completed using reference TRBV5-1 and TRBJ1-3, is KAGVTQTPRYLIKTRGQQVTLSCSPISGHRSVSWYQQTPGQGLQFLFEYFSETQRNKGNFPGRFSGRQFSNSRSEMNVSTLELGDSALYLCASSRDRGENTIYFGEGSWLTVV.

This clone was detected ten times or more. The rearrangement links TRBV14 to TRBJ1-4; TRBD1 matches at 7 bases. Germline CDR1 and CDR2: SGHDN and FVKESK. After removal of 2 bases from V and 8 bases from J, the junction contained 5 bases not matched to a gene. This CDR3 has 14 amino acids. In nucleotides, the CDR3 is TGTGCCAGCAGCCAAACAGGGGCTGGCGAAAAACTGTTTTTT. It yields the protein CASSQTGAGEKLFF.

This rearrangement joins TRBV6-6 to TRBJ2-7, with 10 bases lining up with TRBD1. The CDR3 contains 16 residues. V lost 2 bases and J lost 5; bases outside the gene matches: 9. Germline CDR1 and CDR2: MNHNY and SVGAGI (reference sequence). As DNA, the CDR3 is TGTGCCAGCAGTTACCCTGACCGACAGGGGGCCCACGAGCAGTACTTC. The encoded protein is CASSYPDRQGAHEQYF.

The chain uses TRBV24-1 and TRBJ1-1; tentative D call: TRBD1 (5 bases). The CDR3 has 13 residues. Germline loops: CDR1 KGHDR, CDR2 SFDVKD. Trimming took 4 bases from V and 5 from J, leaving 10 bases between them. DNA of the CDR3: TGTGCCACCAGTGACCCTCAGGGTACTGAAGCTTTCTTT. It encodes CATSDPQGTEAFF.

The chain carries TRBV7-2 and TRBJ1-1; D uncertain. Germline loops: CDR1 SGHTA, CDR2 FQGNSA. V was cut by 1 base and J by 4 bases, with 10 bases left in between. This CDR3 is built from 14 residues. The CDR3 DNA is TGTGCCAGCAGCTTAGGACGGGGAAGCACTGAAGCTTTCTTT. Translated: CASSLGRGSTEAFF.

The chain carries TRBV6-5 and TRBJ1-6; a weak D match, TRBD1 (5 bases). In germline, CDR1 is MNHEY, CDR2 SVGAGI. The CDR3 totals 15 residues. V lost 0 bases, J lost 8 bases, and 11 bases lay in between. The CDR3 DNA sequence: TGTGCCAGCAGTTACTCGCAGGGCTGGGATTCACCCCTCCACTTT. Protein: CASSYSQGWDSPLHF.

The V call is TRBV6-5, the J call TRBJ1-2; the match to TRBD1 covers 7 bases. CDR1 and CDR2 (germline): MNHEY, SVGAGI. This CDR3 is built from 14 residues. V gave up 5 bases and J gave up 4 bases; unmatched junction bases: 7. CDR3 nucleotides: TGTGCCAGCAGTAGCCTGGCAGGGGGCTATGGCTACACCTTC. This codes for CASSSLAGGYGYTF.

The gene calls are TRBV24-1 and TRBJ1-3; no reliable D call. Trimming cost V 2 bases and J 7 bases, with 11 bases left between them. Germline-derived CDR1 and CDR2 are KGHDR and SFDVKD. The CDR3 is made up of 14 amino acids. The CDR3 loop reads CATSDSGAVNTIYF. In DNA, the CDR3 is TGTGCCACCAGTGATTCCGGAGCGGTGAACACCATATATTTT.

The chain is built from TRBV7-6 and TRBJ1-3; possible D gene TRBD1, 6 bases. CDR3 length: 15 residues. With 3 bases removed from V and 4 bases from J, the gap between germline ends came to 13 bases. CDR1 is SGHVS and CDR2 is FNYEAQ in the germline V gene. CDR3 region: CASSFQQGMGNTIYF. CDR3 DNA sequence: TGTGCCAGCAGCTTTCAGCAGGGGATGGGAAACACCATATATTTT.

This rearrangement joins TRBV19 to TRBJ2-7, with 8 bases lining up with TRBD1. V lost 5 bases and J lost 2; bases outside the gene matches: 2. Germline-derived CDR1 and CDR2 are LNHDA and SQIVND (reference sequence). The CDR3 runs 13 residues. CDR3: CASSPQGAYEQYF. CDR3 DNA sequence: TGTGCCAGTAGTCCACAGGGGGCCTACGAGCAGTACTTC.

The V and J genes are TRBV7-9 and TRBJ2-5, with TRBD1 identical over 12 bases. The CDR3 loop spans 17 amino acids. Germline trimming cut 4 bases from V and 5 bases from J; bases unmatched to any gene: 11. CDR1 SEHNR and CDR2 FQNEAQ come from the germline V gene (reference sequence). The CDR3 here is CASSSRDRGLVGETQYF. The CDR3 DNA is TGTGCCAGCAGCTCCCGGGACAGGGGGCTCGTTGGCGAGACCCAGTACTTC.

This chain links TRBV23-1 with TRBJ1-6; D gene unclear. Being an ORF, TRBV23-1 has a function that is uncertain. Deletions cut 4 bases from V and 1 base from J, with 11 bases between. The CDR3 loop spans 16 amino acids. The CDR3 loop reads CASSPPRGSYNSPLHF. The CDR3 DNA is TGCGCCAGCAGTCCACCTCGGGGTTCCTATAATTCACCCCTCCACTTT.

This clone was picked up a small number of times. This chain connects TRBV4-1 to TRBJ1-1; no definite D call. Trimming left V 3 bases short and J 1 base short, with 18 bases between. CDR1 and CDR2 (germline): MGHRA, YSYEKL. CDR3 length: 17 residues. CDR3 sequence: CASSHLSSTIGNTEAFF. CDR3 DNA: TGCGCCAGCAGCCACCTATCCTCAACTATTGGGAACACTGAAGCTTTCTTT.